Described below is a single T cell receptor (beta chain) sequence and its context. The V gene end was trimmed by 1 base and the J gene end by 7 bases; junction bases not matched to a gene: 0. CDR3 size: 13 residues. Germline V gene sequence: CDR1 KGHSH, CDR2 LQKENI. PCR amplification relied on 60 Vbeta primers (plus 13 Jbeta primers). The method was immunoSEQ multiplex PCR; TCRdb's version includes in-frame clones alone and lacks a portion of them. The sample has about 120,000 clones, more than 60% seen once; the top ten hold 6.2%. The entry originates in a study of cytomegalovirus exposure and HLA in healthy donors.

The V call is TRBV18, the J call TRBJ2-2; TRBD1 matches at 7 bases. The specimen was PBMCs. This clonotype was obtained from a man aged 25-45 years in good health and CMV-seropositive. The CDR3 sequence is CASSPRTGGELFF. The CDR3 nucleotides read TGTGCCAGCTCACCACGGACAGGCGGGGAGCTGTTTTTT.